One and the same sample provided the 32 T cell receptor beta chains below, sequenced in a study of T cells after yellow fever vaccination. One entry per CDR3 protein results from TCRdb running MiXCR on the 5' RACE reads. Here the sample spans about 110,000 distinct CDR3 sequences, around 8% being singletons. Here the sequenced sample was CD8+ T cells sorted from PBMCs, taken 45 days after the yellow fever booster vaccination. These receptors came from a man aged 30 to 45 who received the YFV17D yellow fever vaccine.

This clonotype was observed a few times. This sequence joins TRBV4-3 and TRBJ2-1; no clear D. Germline V gives CDR1 LGHNA, CDR2 YSLEER. The CDR3 is 11 amino acids. V lost 1 base to trimming and J lost 6 bases, with 1 base between them. This CDR3 is CASSQANEQFF. The CDR3 DNA sequence: TGCGCCAGCAGCCAAGCCAATGAGCAGTTCTTC.

This clonotype has ten or more counts. The chain recombines TRBV19 with TRBJ2-2; D might be TRBD1 (5 bases). Germline assignment: CDR1 LNHDA and CDR2 SQIVND (reference sequence). Deletions cut 5 bases from V and 6 bases from J, with 16 bases between. The CDR3 runs to 15 residues. In DNA form, the CDR3 reads TGTGCCAGTAGTGTGGGCAGGGTGGATTCCGGGGAGCTGTTTTTT. Translated, it gives CASSVGRVDSGELFF.

The chain uses TRBV20-1 and TRBJ2-2; 8 bases agree with TRBD1. This CDR3 has 13 residues. Unmatched junction bases numbered 6, after V lost 8 bases and J lost 4 bases. Germline V gene lookup returns CDR1 DFQATT and CDR2 SNEGSKA (reference sequence). CDR3 DNA: TGCAGTCCCCGGGACAGGACCACCGGGGAGCTGTTTTTT. Amino acids: CSPRDRTTGELFF.

This clonotype was seen a few times. The gene calls are TRBV6-1 and TRBJ2-7; D is uncertain. This CDR3 has 11 residues. V lost 1 base and J lost 3, with 1 base in between. In germline, CDR1 is MNHNS, CDR2 SASEGT. The CDR3 bases are TGTGCCAGCAGTGAAGACTACGAGCAGTACTTC. Translating it yields CASSEDYEQYF.

This clonotype was detected ten times or more. This sequence joins TRBV25-1 and TRBJ2-5; D perhaps matches TRBD2 (5 bases). The V and J ends lost 2 bases and 1 base respectively, with 8 bases between them. Germline assignment: CDR1 MGHDK and CDR2 SYGVNS. The length of the CDR3 is 14 residues. The CDR3 DNA is TGTGCCAGCAGTGAACACAGCGGCCAAGAGACCCAGTACTTC. It translates to CASSEHSGQETQYF.

This clonotype was observed at least ten times. The rearrangement links TRBV12-3 or TRBV12-4 to TRBJ2-6; weak D call: TRBD2 (6 bases). The CDR3 has 18 residues. V lost 3 bases, J lost 0 bases, and 15 bases lay in between. CDR3 nucleotides: TGTGCCAGCAGTTTCCCGGGACTCTTACTCTCTGGGGCCAACGTCCTGACTTTC. This encodes CASSFPGLLLSGANVLTF.

This clonotype appeared a few times. V gene TRBV5-1 combines with J gene TRBJ2-2; TRBD1 or TRBD2 may be the D gene (5 bases each). This CDR3 contains 16 residues. V lost 4 bases, J lost 0 bases, and 13 bases lay in between. Germline V gene sequence: CDR1 SGHRS, CDR2 YFSETQ. This chain's CDR3 is CASSPQEGPNTGELFF. The CDR3 nucleotides are TGCGCCAGCAGCCCCCAAGAGGGACCGAACACCGGGGAGCTGTTTTTT.

This clonotype is labeled as medium-sized. The V call is TRBV20-1, the J call TRBJ1-6, with D maybe TRBD1 (5 bases). Germline V gene sequence: CDR1 DFQATT, CDR2 SNEGSKA (reference sequence). The CDR3 runs to 16 residues. V shed 0 bases and J shed 11 bases, with 20 bases lying between them. The CDR3 loop reads CSARDMRQGVATPLHF. CDR3 sequence (DNA): TGCAGTGCTAGAGACATGCGGCAGGGCGTCGCGACACCCCTCCACTTT.

The chain links TRBV21-1 to TRBJ2-1. TRBV21-1 is deemed a pseudogene. CDR3 size: 11 residues. CDR3 nucleotide sequence: TGTGCCAGCAAGCCACCCTTGGAAACCCCCTTC. Protein: CASKPPLETPF.

In its sample, this clonotype was seen a few times. The V and J genes are TRBV15 and TRBJ2-7; 7 bases are a match to TRBD2. The V gene's germline CDR1 is LNHNV and CDR2 YYDKDF (reference sequence). V lost 4 bases, J lost 3 bases, and 15 bases stayed unmatched. The CDR3 extends over 17 amino acids. For the CDR3, the DNA is TGTGCCACCAGCACGTCCGAGGGACTACCGAACCTCTACGAGCAGTACTTC. Translating gives CATSTSEGLPNLYEQYF.

This clonotype was detected many times. The chain combines TRBV6-2 or TRBV6-3 with TRBJ2-5; 8 nucleotides agree with TRBD2. This CDR3 is built from 11 residues. With 5 bases clipped from V and 13 bases from J, the junction kept 6 bases outside the gene matches. The germline V gene encodes CDR1 MNHEY and CDR2 SVGEGT. The chain's CDR3 is CASSIGLAVYF. The CDR3 nucleotides are TGTGCCAGCAGTATCGGACTAGCCGTGTACTTC.

The sample holds many counts of this clonotype. The J gene is TRBJ2-7, the V gene TRBV28; D is undetermined. Germline CDR1 is MDHEN and CDR2 is SYDVKM. This CDR3 is 13 amino acids long. Trimming shortened V by 6 bases and J by 2 bases, and 11 bases separated the two germline ends. Written as DNA, the CDR3 is TGTGCCAGCAGCCCAGCGAGTACCTACGAGCAGTACTTC. This encodes CASSPASTYEQYF.

This clonotype appeared many times. The CDR3 coding sequence is TGTGCCAGCGGCGGGCGGGCCGGGGAGCTGTTTTTT. Translation: CASGGRAGELFF. The chain employs TRBV7-2 and TRBJ2-2; D is possibly TRBD2 (5 bases). The length of the CDR3 is 12 residues. Looked up from germline, CDR1 is SGHTA and CDR2 is FQGNSA. The V and J ends lost 8 bases and 6 bases respectively, with 10 bases between them.

This clonotype was observed at least ten times. The rearrangement joins TRBV20-1 to TRBJ2-7; TRBD2 matches at 9 bases. V lost 5 bases and J lost 6; bases outside the gene matches: 5. This CDR3 spans 12 amino acids. CDR1 DFQATT and CDR2 SNEGSKA come from the germline V gene (reference sequence). The CDR3 spells CSAYYSGSEQYF. The CDR3 DNA reads TGCAGTGCTTACTATAGCGGGAGCGAGCAGTACTTC.

About this clonotype: A much bigger clone sits one base away, suggesting this may be a read error. The chain joins TRBV6-2 or TRBV6-3 to TRBJ2-1, with D unclear. V lost 0 bases and J 8 bases, leaving 5 bases between the germline ends. The V gene's germline CDR1 is MNHEY and CDR2 SVGEGT. This CDR3 spans 12 amino acids. The CDR3: CASSYSRYEQFF. For the CDR3, the DNA is TGTGCCAGCAGTTACTCGAGGTATGAGCAGTTCTTC.

This clonotype was counted many times. This sequence joins TRBV20-1 and TRBJ2-7; D remains ambiguous. Germline CDR1 reads DFQATT; CDR2 reads SNEGSKA (reference sequence). CDR3 length: 11 residues. The V end lost 7 bases, the J end lost 4 bases, and 11 bases lay between the germline ends. CDR3 bases: TGCAGTGTCCGGGCACAATACGAGCAGTACTTC. Its translation: CSVRAQYEQYF.

This clonotype was found many times. The V and J genes are TRBV4-1 and TRBJ2-7; possibly TRBD1 for D (5 bases). The CDR3 length is 12 residues. Trimming removed 4 bases at V and 5 bases at J, with 9 bases between. CDR1 is MGHRA and CDR2 is YSYEKL in the germline V gene. The CDR3 here is CASSPQGNEQYF. DNA of the CDR3: TGCGCCAGCAGCCCCCAGGGAAACGAGCAGTACTTC.

This clonotype was seen repeatedly, ten times or more. The chain carries TRBV20-1 and TRBJ2-3; D is possibly TRBD2 (6 bases). CDR1 and CDR2 from the germline V gene are DFQATT and SNEGSKA (reference sequence). The germline V and J ends were trimmed by 0 bases and 9 bases, with 13 bases remaining between them. The CDR3 runs 13 residues. The CDR3 loop is CSAREGGRGTQYF. DNA of the CDR3: TGCAGTGCTAGAGAGGGAGGTCGGGGCACGCAGTATTTT.

About this clonotype: With a much larger clone just one base away, this may be a read error. The gene calls are TRBV6-2 or TRBV6-3 and TRBJ2-2, with 9 bases lining up with TRBD2. Per the germline V gene, CDR1 is MNHEY and CDR2 is SVGEGT. The CDR3 extends over 17 amino acids. CDR3: CVSSYALAGALTGELFF. For the CDR3, the DNA is TGTGTCAGCAGTTACGCATTAGCGGGAGCTCTTACCGGGGAGCTGTTTTTT.

The chain carries TRBV7-2 and TRBJ2-7, with TRBD2 matching over 11 bases. The CDR3 loop spans 15 amino acids. Germline assignment: CDR1 SGHTA and CDR2 FQGNSA. Germline trimming cut 3 bases from V and 7 bases from J; bases unmatched to any gene: 8. The CDR3 DNA is TGTGCCAGCAGCTTGTTAGCGGGAGGGCCGCGTGAGCAGTACTTC. This encodes CASSLLAGGPREQYF.

This clonotype was counted only a few times. V and J are TRBV7-9 and TRBJ2-1; tentatively, D is TRBD1 or TRBD2 (5 bases each). Looked up from germline, CDR1 is SEHNR and CDR2 is FQNEAQ (reference sequence). This CDR3 is 12 amino acids long. Trimming stripped 6 bases from V and 10 bases from J, with 13 bases between. The CDR3: CASRDLRGEQFF. The CDR3 nucleotides are TGTGCCAGCAGAGACCTCCGGGGCGAGCAGTTCTTC.

The sample holds a few counts of this clonotype. The genes are TRBV19 and TRBJ2-7, with 8 bases matching TRBD2. Germline lookup yields CDR1 LNHDA and CDR2 SQIVND (reference sequence). The V and J ends lost 2 bases and 3 bases, in that order; junction bases with no gene match: 3. This CDR3 is built from 14 residues. The CDR3 sequence: CASSITGGLYEQYF. DNA of the CDR3: TGTGCCAGTAGTATAACGGGAGGGCTCTACGAGCAGTACTTC.

This clonotype was seen many times. The V call is TRBV15, the J call TRBJ2-2, with no clear D. The CDR3 is 13 amino acids. Germline CDR1 is LNHNV and CDR2 is YYDKDF (reference sequence). V was clipped by 1 base and J by 4 bases, with 4 bases between them. Here the CDR3 reads CATSRVATGELFF. Written as DNA, the CDR3 is TGTGCCACCAGCAGAGTGGCCACCGGGGAGCTGTTTTTT.

This clonotype was observed a few times. This chain uses TRBV20-1 with TRBJ2-7; 14 nucleotides agree with TRBD2. The CDR3 has 18 residues. From germline, CDR1 is DFQATT and CDR2 SNEGSKA (reference sequence). After removal of 0 bases from V and 0 bases from J, the junction contained 7 bases not matched to a gene. The CDR3 spells CSARDDRGTSGSSYEQYF. In nucleotides, the CDR3 is TGCAGTGCTAGAGACGACAGGGGGACTAGCGGGAGCTCCTACGAGCAGTACTTC.

This clonotype was picked up many times. At one of its ends the junction is not consistent with the germline gene, which may arise from a read error. CDR3 sequence reads: CASSQDSIGLNF. Written as DNA, the CDR3 is TGTGCCAGCAGCCAAGATTCCATCGGATTGAACTTC. The chain couples TRBV14 to TRBJ2-7; D is undetermined. The CDR3 sequence is 12 residues long. The germline V gene encodes CDR1 SGHDN and CDR2 FVKESK. Filled out from reference TRBV14 and TRBJ2-7, the complete variable domain reads EAGVTQFPSHSVIEKGQTVTLRCDPISGHDNLYWYRRVMGKEIKFLLHFVKESKQDESGMPNNRFLAERTGGTYSTLKVQPAELEDSGVYFCASSQDSIGLNFGPGTRLTVT.

This clonotype has a count of ten or more. The V and J genes are TRBV12-3 or TRBV12-4 and TRBJ2-1; weak D call: TRBD2 (6 bases). This CDR3 is 15 amino acids long. Trimming shortened V by 7 bases and J by 0 bases, and 13 bases separated the two germline ends. The CDR3 sequence is CASIGLGSSYNEQFF. CDR3 bases: TGTGCCAGCATCGGTCTCGGGAGCTCCTACAATGAGCAGTTCTTC.

Ten or more counts support this clonotype. The chain couples TRBV29-1 to TRBJ1-2; no firm D call. The germline CDR1 and CDR2 sequences are SQVTM and ANQGSEA. This CDR3 comprises 14 residues. The V gene lost 2 bases and the J gene lost 6 bases, with 16 bases spanning the gap. CDR3 DNA: TGCAGCGTTGAACTCCCTAGGGATCTCGATGGCTACACCTTC. Translated: CSVELPRDLDGYTF.

In this sample, this clonotype turned up a few times. The chain has TRBV27 and TRBJ2-1; D not certain. The CDR3 has 15 amino acids. V was cut by 2 bases and J by 0 bases, with 8 bases left in between. The germline V gene has CDR1 MNHEY and CDR2 SMNVEV (reference sequence). The CDR3 here is CASSLARNSYNEQFF. The CDR3 DNA follows: TGTGCCAGCAGTTTAGCCAGGAACTCCTACAATGAGCAGTTCTTC.

At least ten counts were recorded for this clonotype. The chain combines TRBV12-5 with TRBJ1-4; D is unclear. The CDR3 is 15 amino acids. The germline gives CDR1 LGHNT, CDR2 FRNRAP. With 5 bases removed from V and 0 bases from J, the gap between germline ends came to 10 bases. For the CDR3, the DNA is TGTGCTAGTGGTGACTGGATAGCAACTAATGAAAAACTGTTTTTT. Its protein product is CASGDWIATNEKLFF.

The CDR3 DNA reads TGCAGCGGCAAATCTAGCGGTTCCTACAATGAGCAGTTCTTC. Residues: CSGKSSGSYNEQFF. This rearrangement joins TRBV29-1 to TRBJ2-1, with 7 bases identical to TRBD2. This CDR3 contains 14 residues. V lost 7 bases to trimming and J lost 1 base; unmatched junction nucleotides: 7. Germline V gene sequence: CDR1 SQVTM, CDR2 ANQGSEA.

This clonotype was counted ten times or more. V is TRBV7-6 and J is TRBJ2-7; 7 bases are a match to TRBD2. Per the germline V gene, CDR1 is SGHVS and CDR2 is FNYEAQ. CDR3 length equals 14 residues. Unmatched junction bases numbered 5, after V lost 6 bases and J lost 0 bases. The CDR3 region is CASSPTGGSYEQYF. In DNA, the CDR3 is TGTGCCAGCAGTCCCACGGGAGGCTCCTACGAGCAGTACTTC. The variable domain in full, with the rest retrieved from reference TRBV7-6 and TRBJ2-7, is GAGVSQSPRYKVTKRGQDVALRCDPISGHVSLYWYRQALGQGPEFLTYFNYEAQQDKSGLPNDRFSAERPEGSISTLTIQRTEQRDSAMYRCASSPTGGSYEQYFGPGTRLTVT.

A remark on this clonotype: This may stem from a read error, because a much larger clone lies one nucleotide away. The V gene is TRBV6-5, the J gene TRBJ2-2; TRBD2 matches 7 bases. With V trimmed by 1 base and J by 4 bases, 6 bases remained unmatched. The germline V gene encodes CDR1 MNHEY and CDR2 SVGAGI. The CDR3 length is 16 residues. CDR3 protein: CASSYYGGRGTGELFF. The DNA for the CDR3 is TGTGCCAGCAGTTACTACGGGGGGAGAGGCACCGGGGAGCTGTTTTTT.